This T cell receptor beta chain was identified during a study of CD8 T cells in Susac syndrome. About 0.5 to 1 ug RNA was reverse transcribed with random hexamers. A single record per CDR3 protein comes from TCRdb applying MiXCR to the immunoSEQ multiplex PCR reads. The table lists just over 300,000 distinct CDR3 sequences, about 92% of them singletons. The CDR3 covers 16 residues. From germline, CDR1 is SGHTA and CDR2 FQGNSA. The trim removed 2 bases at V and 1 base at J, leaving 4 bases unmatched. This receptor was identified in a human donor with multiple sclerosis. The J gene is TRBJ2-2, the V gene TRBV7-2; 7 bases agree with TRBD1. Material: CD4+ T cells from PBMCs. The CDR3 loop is CASSLIGDRNTGELFF. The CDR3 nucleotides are TGTGCCAGCAGCTTAATCGGGGACAGGAACACCGGGGAGCTGTTTTTT.